Sequencing of this TCR beta chain was carried out in a study of technical replicates of blood from several donors. Clones were sequenced by immunoSEQ multiplex PCR, and TCRdb holds only the in-frame ones, with some missing. The sample lists 60,000 to 90,000 clones, nearly 98% occurring once. Trimming cost V 3 bases and J 2 bases, with 11 bases left between them. Germline values: CDR1 ENHRY, CDR2 SYGVKD. This CDR3 spans 14 amino acids. Sample: T cells isolated from PBMCs. The gene calls are TRBV10-3 and TRBJ2-7; D not resolved. The TCR was taken from a human donor in good health. CDR3 bases: TGTGCCATCAGTGATGGCCCCCGAACCTACGAGCAGTACTTC. The encoded protein is CAISDGPRTYEQYF.